The clone carrying this T cell receptor (beta chain) has at least ten counts. Patients showing uncontrolled infection, other autoimmune disease, pregnancy or lactation were ineligible. Thyroid ultrasound, orbital computed tomography, clinical symptoms, and serum thyroxine and TRAb underpinned diagnoses. These data originate in a study of T cells in Graves' hyperthyroidism and ophthalmopathy. Study details: The initial diagnosis was the point when peripheral blood was collected, ahead of any treatment.

From RNA transcripts, TCR beta CDR3 regions were amplified. In the first-round RT-PCR of the TCR CDR3, the HTBI primer set was used. In TCRdb, the multiplex PCR reads were re-called with MiXCR into one record per CDR3 protein. The sample yields about 530,000 distinct CDR3 sequences, roughly 17% seen once. V gave up 5 bases and J gave up 7 bases, with 21 bases separating them. The V gene's germline CDR1 is MDHEN and CDR2 SYDVKM. This CDR3 is built from 15 residues. The receptor's source is a woman younger than 30 with Graves' ophthalmopathy. V is TRBV28 and J is TRBJ2-7; D perhaps matches TRBD1 (8 bases). Sequenced material: blood. CDR3 DNA: TGTGCCAGCAGTCCGAACCAGGGGGCAGCGGGGGAGCAGTACTTC. It translates to CASSPNQGAAGEQYF.